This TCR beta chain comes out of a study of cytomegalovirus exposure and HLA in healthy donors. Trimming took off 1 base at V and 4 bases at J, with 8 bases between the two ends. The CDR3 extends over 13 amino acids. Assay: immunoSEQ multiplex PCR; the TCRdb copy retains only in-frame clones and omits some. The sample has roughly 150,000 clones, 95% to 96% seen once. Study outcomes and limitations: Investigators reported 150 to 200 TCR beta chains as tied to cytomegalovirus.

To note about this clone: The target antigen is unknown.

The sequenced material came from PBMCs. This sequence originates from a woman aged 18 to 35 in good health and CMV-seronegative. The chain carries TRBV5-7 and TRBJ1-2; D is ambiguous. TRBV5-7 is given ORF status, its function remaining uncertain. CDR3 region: CASSLMGGYGYTF. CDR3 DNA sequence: TGTGCCAGCAGCTTGATGGGAGGCTATGGCTACACCTTC.